What follows are 10 T cell receptor beta chains derived from one specimen sequenced in a study of T cell repertoires in aging, cancer and after chemotherapy. TRB rearrangements spanning V, D and J were amplified using mixed TRB-A/B primers. TCRdb ran MiXCR on the multiplex PCR reads and lists one entry per CDR3 protein. The repertoire holds about 9,200 distinct CDR3 sequences, more than 30% seen once, with approximately 3.5% in the top ten. Peripheral blood genomic DNA, not sorted cells or RNA, was the template. Sequencing was carried out using blood. The source of these receptors is a human donor in good health.

This CDR3 reads CASSLGTGAYNEQFF. CDR3 in DNA: TGTGCCAGCAGCTTAGGGACAGGGGCTTACAATGAGCAGTTCTTC. This chain joins TRBV11-2 and TRBJ2-1; TRBD1 agrees at 9 bases. The V gene end was trimmed by 1 base and the J gene end by 4 bases; junction bases not matched to a gene: 2. CDR3 length: 15 amino acids. Germline V gene lookup returns CDR1 SGHAT and CDR2 FQNNGV. Using reference TRBV11-2 and TRBJ2-1 for the parts outside the CDR3, the full variable domain is EAGVAQSPRYKIIEKRQSVAFWCNPISGHATLYWYQQILGQGPKLLIQFQNNGVVDDSQLPKDRFSAERLKGVDSTLKIQPAKLEDSAVYLCASSLGTGAYNEQFFGPGTRLTVL.

This chain links TRBV7-9 with TRBJ1-2; perhaps TRBD1 as D (6 bases). This CDR3 region has 16 residues. V gave up 4 bases and J gave up 4 bases, with 19 bases separating them. The germline CDR1 and CDR2 sequences are SEHNR and FQNEAQ (reference sequence). The DNA of the CDR3 is TGTGCCAGCAGCTCGCAGCAGGGGACTCCAATCTATGGCTACACCTTC. Amino acid sequence: CASSSQQGTPIYGYTF.

The V gene is TRBV6-4, the J gene TRBJ2-7; D remains unclear. The CDR3 runs 15 residues. The germline V and J ends were trimmed by 6 bases and 0 bases, with 15 bases remaining between them. Germline V gene data show CDR1 as MRHNA and CDR2 as SNTAGT. CDR3 nucleotide sequence: TGTGCCAGCAGGAAGGAATTTTTCGGCTCCTACGAGCAGTACGTC. Translated: CASRKEFFGSYEQYV.

This clonotype has a handful of counts. The V call is TRBV19, the J call TRBJ2-7; D not certain. CDR1 and CDR2 (germline): LNHDA, SQIVND (reference sequence). This CDR3 has 15 residues. V lost 3 bases, J lost 3 bases, and 15 bases lay in between. This CDR3 is CASSIRAAALYEQYF. CDR3 in DNA: TGTGCCAGTAGTATCCGGGCAGCCGCCCTCTACGAGCAGTACTTC.

V and J are TRBV6-2 or TRBV6-3 and TRBJ2-7; 7 nucleotides align to TRBD1. Germline V lookup: CDR1 MNHEY, CDR2 SVGEGT. V lost 8 bases to trimming and J lost 6 bases; unmatched junction nucleotides: 13. This CDR3 spans 14 amino acids. The CDR3 DNA follows: TGTGCCAGCTCACCAGTCGACAGGGTACGCGAGCAGTACTTC. It specifies CASSPVDRVREQYF.

The J gene is TRBJ2-4, the V gene TRBV19; possible D gene TRBD2, 5 bases. CDR1 is LNHDA, CDR2 SQIVND, per germline (reference sequence). Trimming cost V 5 bases and J 8 bases, with 13 bases left between them. The CDR3 has 13 residues. This CDR3 is CASSSQRGYIQYF. As DNA, the CDR3 is TGTGCCAGTAGTTCCCAACGAGGGTACATTCAGTACTTC.

The chain joins TRBV6-1 to TRBJ2-7; 8 bases match TRBD1. Germline loops: CDR1 MNHNS, CDR2 SASEGT. The length of the CDR3 is 14 residues. The trim removed 4 bases at V and 2 bases at J, leaving 4 bases unmatched. The CDR3 is CASSVGQGTYEQYF. The CDR3 DNA sequence: TGTGCCAGCAGTGTTGGACAGGGTACCTACGAGCAGTACTTC.

This clonotype occurred a few times. For the CDR3, the DNA is TGTGCCAGCAGTGACCCAGTCGGGAGCAATCAGCCCCAGCATTTT. Protein sequence: CASSDPVGSNQPQHF. The chain joins TRBV6-2 or TRBV6-3 to TRBJ1-5; D gene uncertain. The V end was cut by 5 bases, the J end by 1 base, with 12 bases between. The germline V gene encodes CDR1 MNHEY and CDR2 SVGEGT. The CDR3 extends over 15 amino acids.

This clonotype was seen more than once but under ten times. The rearrangement uses TRBV6-5 and TRBJ1-5, with a possible D match to TRBD1 (5 bases). CDR3 length: 15 residues. V was cut by 6 bases and J by 4 bases, with 16 bases left in between. Looked up from germline, CDR1 is MNHEY and CDR2 is SVGAGI. CDR3 residues: CASRRGRMGNQPQHF. DNA for the CDR3: TGTGCCAGCAGGCGGGGCAGAATGGGAAATCAGCCCCAGCATTTT.

This clonotype has only a few counts. The V gene is TRBV7-2, the J gene TRBJ2-1; 15 nucleotides agree with TRBD2. After removal of 5 bases from V and 10 bases from J, the junction contained 9 bases not matched to a gene. CDR1 is SGHTA and CDR2 is FQGNSA in the germline V gene. The CDR3 covers 16 residues. The chain's CDR3 is CASSRRTSGGGNEQFF. The CDR3, as DNA: TGTGCCAGCAGCAGACGGACTAGCGGGGGGGGTAACGAGCAGTTCTTC.